Listed here are 27 T cell receptor beta chains from one sample, sequenced in a study of Tregs in tolerant kidney transplant recipients. Method: immunoSEQ multiplex PCR; TCRdb's copy keeps in-frame clones and lacks some. The table has some 240,000 clones, roughly 80% seen once. Material for sequencing was CD4+ T cells from blood. These receptors came from a human donor in good health.

This rearrangement joins TRBV11-2 to TRBJ1-1, with D possibly being TRBD1 (5 bases). Germline assignment: CDR1 SGHAT and CDR2 FQNNGV. The CDR3 is 15 residues long. V lost 5 bases to trimming and J lost 1 base, with 14 bases between them. CDR3 sequence (DNA): TGTGCCAGCAGCCTGGAGGGGACCTCGAACACTGAAGCTTTCTTT. Translation: CASSLEGTSNTEAFF.

The chain joins TRBV29-1 to TRBJ1-5; 10 bases agree with TRBD1. This CDR3 has 13 amino acids. In germline, CDR1 is SQVTM, CDR2 ANQGSEA. V dropped 5 bases and J dropped 7; count of bases not matched to a gene: 5. CDR3 protein: CSVSGTGEQPQHF. The DNA for the CDR3 is TGCAGCGTTTCCGGGACAGGGGAACAGCCCCAGCATTTT. Combining the CDR3 with reference TRBV29-1 and TRBJ1-5 gives the whole variable domain SAVISQKPSRDICQRGTSLTIQCQVDSQVTMMFWYRQQPGQSLTLIATANQGSEATYESGFVIDKFPISRPNLTFSTLTVSNMSPEDSSIYLCSVSGTGEQPQHFGDGTRLSIL.

The chain employs TRBV5-6 and TRBJ2-1, with 8 bases aligning to TRBD2. Germline V gene data show CDR1 as SGHDT and CDR2 as YYEEEE. J lost 0 bases, V lost 4 bases, and 12 bases had no gene match. The CDR3 contains 18 residues. The CDR3 loop reads CASSLLGSGTSSYNEQFF. The CDR3 DNA is TGTGCCAGCAGCCTCTTGGGTAGCGGGACCAGCTCCTACAATGAGCAGTTCTTC.

The chain couples TRBV10-2 to TRBJ1-5, with D possibly being TRBD1 (5 bases). This CDR3 has 14 amino acids. Germline assignment: CDR1 WSHSY and CDR2 SAAADI. Trimming pared 2 bases from V and 4 bases from J, leaving 9 bases between. CDR3 sequence (DNA): TGCGCCAGCAGTGAGGATCGACAGAATCAGCCCCAGCATTTT. Encoded protein: CASSEDRQNQPQHF.

This rearrangement joins TRBV19 to TRBJ1-5; D remains unclear. V shed 3 bases and J shed 6 bases, with 9 bases lying between them. Germline CDR1 LNHDA, CDR2 SQIVND (reference sequence). The CDR3 consists of 13 residues. Here the CDR3 reads CASSIQLGQPQHF. The CDR3 DNA follows: TGTGCCAGTAGTATCCAGTTGGGTCAGCCCCAGCATTTT.

The chain is built from TRBV7-2 and TRBJ1-1, with 9 bases that match TRBD1. Germline V gene lookup returns CDR1 SGHTA and CDR2 FQGNSA. The CDR3 length is 17 residues. V shed 3 bases, J shed 7 bases, and the junction held 15 bases outside the gene matches. For the CDR3, the DNA is TGTGCCAGCAGCTTTAGCTTCAAGGACAGGGGTACGGTTGAAGCTTTCTTT. Translated: CASSFSFKDRGTVEAFF. The whole variable domain, remainder taken from reference TRBV7-2 and TRBJ1-1, is GAGVSQSPSNKVTEKGKDVELRCDPISGHTALYWYRQSLGQGLEFLIYFQGNSAPDKSGLPSDRFSAERTGGSVSTLTIQRTQQEDSAVYLCASSFSFKDRGTVEAFFGQGTRLTVV.

This clone has a single count. V usage is TRBV11-2 and J usage is TRBJ2-3; a possible D gene is TRBD2 (6 bases). The V and J ends lost 5 bases and 4 bases respectively, with 10 bases between them. CDR3 length: 13 amino acids. In germline, CDR1 is SGHAT, CDR2 FQNNGV. The CDR3 DNA reads as TGTGCCAGCAGCCTTTGGGGGGCAGATACGCAGTATTTT. It is translated as CASSLWGADTQYF.

The CDR3 is CASSLVGFEPYEQYF. DNA of the CDR3: TGTGCCAGCAGCTTAGTTGGGTTTGAGCCCTACGAGCAGTACTTC. The rearrangement links TRBV7-8 to TRBJ2-7; D unclear. Trimming pared 1 base from V and 2 bases from J, leaving 12 bases between. Per germline, CDR1 SGHVS and CDR2 FQNEAQ. The CDR3 is 15 residues long.

The chain is built from TRBV5-1 and TRBJ2-3; D is perhaps TRBD1 (5 bases). Germline V gives CDR1 SGHRS, CDR2 YFSETQ. The CDR3 consists of 15 residues. V was cut by 2 bases and J by 2 bases, with 12 bases left in between. The CDR3 is CASSLGAGPTDTQYF. The CDR3 bases are TGCGCCAGCAGCTTAGGGGCCGGTCCCACAGATACGCAGTATTTT.

This clone showed up just once. This rearrangement joins TRBV5-1 to TRBJ2-5; TRBD1 might be the D (6 bases). Trimming took off 4 bases at V and 8 bases at J, with 12 bases between the two ends. Germline V gene data show CDR1 as SGHRS and CDR2 as YFSETQ. CDR3 length equals 12 residues. CDR3 sequence (DNA): TGCGCCAGCAGCGCTGGACAGCTAACCCAGTACTTC. The encoded protein is CASSAGQLTQYF.

This clone was observed a few times. V gene TRBV5-4 combines with J gene TRBJ2-1; D possibly corresponds to TRBD2 (6 bases). This CDR3 is 14 amino acids long. V shed 2 bases and J shed 2 bases, with 8 bases lying between them. Germline V gives CDR1 SGHNT, CDR2 YYREEE (reference sequence). The CDR3 spells CASSFLATYNEQFF. The CDR3 DNA sequence: TGTGCCAGCAGCTTTCTAGCGACCTACAATGAGCAGTTCTTC.

The genes are TRBV5-4 and TRBJ2-7; 7 bases are a match to TRBD1. CDR3 length equals 15 residues. Germline CDR1 and CDR2: SGHNT and YYREEE (reference sequence). Trimming took 1 base from V and 4 from J; bases not matched to a gene: 8. The CDR3 sequence is CASSLSWDSGYEQYF. CDR3 sequence (DNA): TGTGCCAGCAGCTTGTCGTGGGACAGCGGTTACGAGCAGTACTTC.

This clone appeared a few times. This rearrangement joins TRBV19 to TRBJ1-2, with a possible D match to TRBD1 (5 bases). Looked up from germline, CDR1 is LNHDA and CDR2 is SQIVND (reference sequence). CDR3 length equals 14 residues. The ends were cut back, 1 base at V and 0 bases at J, with 6 bases in the middle. CDR3 sequence: CASSIAGPNYGYTF. CDR3 nucleotides: TGTGCCAGTAGTATAGCAGGGCCTAACTATGGCTACACCTTC.

The rearrangement uses TRBV5-3 and TRBJ2-3, with D perhaps assigned TRBD1 or TRBD2 (12 bases each). TRBV5-3 is labeled an ORF, and its function is uncertain. V lost 4 bases and J lost 1, with 34 bases in between. The CDR3 runs 22 residues. The CDR3 region is CARSKGQGALLAGGPCTDTQYF. CDR3 DNA sequence: TGTGCCAGAAGCAAGGGACAGGGGGCACTACTAGCGGGAGGTCCCTGCACAGATACGCAGTATTTT.

The chain employs TRBV15 and TRBJ2-7, with D possibly being TRBD1 or TRBD2 (5 bases each). The CDR3 totals 13 residues. Trimming left V 2 bases short and J 5 bases short, with 10 bases between. CDR1 LNHNV and CDR2 YYDKDF come from the germline V gene (reference sequence). CDR3 sequence: CATSRLGTNEQYF. For the CDR3, the DNA is TGTGCCACCAGCAGATTAGGGACCAACGAGCAGTACTTC.

The rearrangement links TRBV7-8 to TRBJ2-2, with 13 bases identical to TRBD2. The CDR3 extends over 20 amino acids. CDR1 is SGHVS, CDR2 FQNEAQ, per germline. Trimming at V came to 2 bases and at J to 5 bases, leaving 14 bases not matched to a gene. This CDR3 reads CASSLSSTSGRYLETGELFF. CDR3 coding DNA: TGTGCCAGCAGCTTATCTTCGACTAGCGGGAGGTATTTGGAAACCGGGGAGCTGTTTTTT.

The V and J genes are TRBV7-8 and TRBJ2-1; a weak D match, TRBD1 (6 bases). Per the germline V gene, CDR1 is SGHVS and CDR2 is FQNEAQ. The CDR3 has 14 residues. The germline V and J ends were trimmed by 5 bases and 6 bases, with 14 bases remaining between them. For the CDR3, the DNA is TGTGCCAGCAGCGGCCGGGACATCTTCAATGAGCAGTTCTTC. This gives the protein CASSGRDIFNEQFF.

About this clone: Compared with germline, one end of the junction differs, possibly owing to a read error. The J gene is TRBJ2-6, the V gene TRBV7-7; D gene unclear. Germline assignment: CDR1 SSHAT and CDR2 FNYEAQ (reference sequence). The CDR3 sequence is 16 residues long. The CDR3 bases are TGTGCTAGCAGCTTAGTAACCGGCTCTGGGGCCAACGTCCTGACTTTC. This translates into CASSLVTGSGANVLTF.

J is TRBJ1-2 and V is TRBV5-6, with D possibly TRBD1 on 5 matching bases. This CDR3 region has 13 residues. The V gene's germline CDR1 is SGHDT and CDR2 YYEEEE. V was trimmed by 0 bases and J by 12 bases, leaving 15 bases between them. The CDR3 nucleotides are TGTGCCAGCAGCTTGGGGCAGGGACTTACGGACACCTTC. This gives the protein CASSLGQGLTDTF.

This clone showed up just a few times. The chain uses TRBV7-9 and TRBJ2-3; no definite D call. Germline loops: CDR1 SEHNR, CDR2 FQNEAQ (reference sequence). Deletions cut 1 base from V and 6 bases from J, with 8 bases between. This CDR3 is built from 13 residues. As DNA, the CDR3 is TGTGCCAGCAGCTTAGTGGTTTATGATACGCAGTATTTT. Its protein product is CASSLVVYDTQYF.

CDR3 sequence (DNA): TGTGCCGGGTCCGGGACAGGGACCCACGAGCAGTACTTC. Residues: CAGSGTGTHEQYF. The chain links TRBV30 to TRBJ2-7, with TRBD1 identical over 9 bases. This CDR3 comprises 13 residues. V trimming: 8 bases; J trimming: 5 bases; junction bases outside the gene matches: 10. CDR1 and CDR2 from the germline V gene are GTSNPN and SVGIG (reference sequence).

The chain recombines TRBV5-1 with TRBJ2-1, with 8 bases aligning to TRBD2. This CDR3 is built from 14 residues. Germline trimming cut 7 bases from V and 5 bases from J; bases unmatched to any gene: 8. Germline V CDR1 and CDR2: SGHRS, YFSETQ. CDR3 residues: CASRRGDLNNEQFF. The CDR3, as DNA: TGCGCCAGCCGGCGGGGGGACCTTAACAATGAGCAGTTCTTC. The whole variable domain, filled in from reference TRBV5-1 and TRBJ2-1, reads KAGVTQTPRYLIKTRGQQVTLSCSPISGHRSVSWYQQTPGQGLQFLFEYFSETQRNKGNFPGRFSGRQFSNSRSEMNVSTLELGDSALYLCASRRGDLNNEQFFGPGTRLTVL.

The chain combines TRBV6-5 with TRBJ1-5; no clear D. The germline gives CDR1 MNHEY, CDR2 SVGAGI. The length of the CDR3 is 13 residues. The V and J ends lost 10 bases and 0 bases respectively, with 10 bases between them. CDR3 coding DNA: TGTGCCACCCGGCAGGATAGCAATCAGCCCCAGCATTTT. This codes for CATRQDSNQPQHF.

V usage is TRBV7-2 and J usage is TRBJ2-4; TRBD1 matches 7 bases. V gave up 5 bases and J gave up 16 bases; unmatched junction bases: 11. CDR3 size: 12 residues. Germline-derived CDR1 and CDR2 are SGHTA and FQGNSA. Written as DNA, the CDR3 is TGTGCCAGCAGCGAGGACAGGCTCGTGTTCTACTTC. This encodes CASSEDRLVFYF. Full variable domain (missing parts from reference TRBV7-2 and TRBJ2-4): GAGVSQSPSNKVTEKGKDVELRCDPISGHTALYWYRQSLGQGLEFLIYFQGNSAPDKSGLPSDRFSAERTGGSVSTLTIQRTQQEDSAVYLCASSEDRLVFYFGAGTRLSVL.

The DNA for the CDR3 is TGCGCCAGCAGCTTACAACAGGGGGCAGGCTACACCTTC. Amino acid sequence: CASSLQQGAGYTF. This sequence joins TRBV5-1 and TRBJ1-2; 9 bases agree with TRBD1. V shed 2 bases, J shed 8 bases, and the junction held 4 bases outside the gene matches. This CDR3 is built from 13 residues. CDR1 SGHRS and CDR2 YFSETQ come from the germline V gene.

The sample holds a few counts of this clone. The V and J genes are TRBV14 and TRBJ2-7, with a weak D call TRBD1 (6 bases). CDR3 length equals 18 residues. Germline CDR1 reads SGHDN; CDR2 reads FVKESK. V gave up 4 bases and J gave up 2 bases, with 24 bases separating them. The CDR3: CASSPLRSPTGAPYEQYF. In DNA, the CDR3 is TGTGCCAGCAGCCCCCTCCGATCACCGACAGGCGCTCCCTACGAGCAGTACTTC.

This clone came up once. The genes are TRBV5-1 and TRBJ1-1; D is perhaps TRBD1 (6 bases). The CDR3 is 19 amino acids. From germline, CDR1 is SGHRS and CDR2 YFSETQ. The V end was cut by 1 base, the J end by 1 base, with 23 bases between. The CDR3 DNA is TGCGCCAGCAGCTTGTTCCCCAACAGGGCCGAACTAGGGAACACTGAAGCTTTCTTT. Translated: CASSLFPNRAELGNTEAFF.